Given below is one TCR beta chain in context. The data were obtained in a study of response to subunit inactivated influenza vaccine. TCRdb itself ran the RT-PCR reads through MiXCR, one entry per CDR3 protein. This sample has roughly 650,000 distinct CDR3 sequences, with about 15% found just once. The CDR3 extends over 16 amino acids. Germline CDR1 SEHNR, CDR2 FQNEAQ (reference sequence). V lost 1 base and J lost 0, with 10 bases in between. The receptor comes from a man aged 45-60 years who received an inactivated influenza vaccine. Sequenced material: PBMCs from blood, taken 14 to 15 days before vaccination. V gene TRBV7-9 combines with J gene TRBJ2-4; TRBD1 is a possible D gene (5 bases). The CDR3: CASSLGQSIAKNIQYF. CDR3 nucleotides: TGTGCCAGCAGCTTAGGACAGTCGATAGCCAAAAACATTCAGTACTTC.